These 8 T cell receptor beta chains share one sample of origin, sequenced in a study of Graves' ophthalmopathy and Graves' hyperthyroidism. CDR3 regions of TCR beta were amplified from RNA transcripts. First-round RT-PCR employed HTBI primers, with a second-round multiplex PCR after it. TCRdb reprocessed the multiplex PCR reads with MiXCR, giving one entry per CDR3 protein. The table has over a million distinct CDR3 sequences, roughly two fifths seen once. What was sequenced was peripheral blood or thyroid tissue (not recorded which). The receptors shown here come from an adult man with Graves' hyperthyroidism.

The V and J genes are TRBV28 and TRBJ1-4; no reliable D call. Trimming shortened V by 2 bases and J by 4 bases, and 5 bases separated the two germline ends. The CDR3 consists of 13 residues. The germline V gene has CDR1 MDHEN and CDR2 SYDVKM. Here the CDR3 reads CASSLDYNEKLFF. CDR3 in DNA: TGTGCCAGCAGTTTAGATTATAATGAAAAACTGTTTTTT.

This clonotype was recorded once. The junction departs from the called germline gene at one end, perhaps through a read error. The rearrangement uses TRBV5-6 and TRBJ2-7; tentative D call: TRBD2 (5 bases). In germline, CDR1 is SGHDT, CDR2 YYEEEE. The CDR3 loop spans 11 amino acids. The CDR3 sequence: CASSLAGWGDF. The CDR3 bases are TGTGCCAGCAGCTTGGCGGGGTGGGGAGACTTC.

The rearrangement uses TRBV7-2 and TRBJ1-5; 12 nucleotides agree with TRBD1. CDR3 length: 17 residues. J gave up 7 bases and V 5 bases, and 12 bases lay outside the gene matches. In germline, CDR1 is SGHTA, CDR2 FQGNSA. CDR3 sequence: CASSPSGTGGLRQPQHF. CDR3 coding DNA: TGTGCCAGCAGCCCCAGCGGGACAGGGGGCCTTAGGCAGCCCCAGCATTTT.

Regarding this clonotype: A junction end diverges from the germline sequence, so it may reflect a read error. The gene calls are TRBV5-6 and TRBJ1-1; D is unclear. The CDR3 is made up of 15 amino acids. CDR1 SGHDT and CDR2 YYEEEE come from the germline V gene. DNA for the CDR3: TGTTCCAGCAGCTTGGAAGGGCCTAGGGACACTGAAGCTTTCTTT. Its protein product is CSSSLEGPRDTEAFF.

This clonotype has a count of ten or more. This chain uses TRBV20-1 with TRBJ1-2; D perhaps matches TRBD1 (5 bases). The CDR3 is 10 residues long. The germline V gene has CDR1 DFQATT and CDR2 SNEGSKA (reference sequence). V was cut by 4 bases and J by 7 bases, with 7 bases left in between. The CDR3 sequence: CSATGSGYTF. In nucleotides, the CDR3 is TGCAGTGCTACAGGGTCTGGCTACACCTTC.

This clonotype was observed at least ten times. The rearrangement links TRBV29-1 to TRBJ1-1; TRBD1 aligns across 9 bases. Germline V gene sequence: CDR1 SQVTM, CDR2 ANQGSEA. V lost 7 bases to trimming and J lost 4 bases; unmatched junction nucleotides: 7. There are 13 residues in the CDR3. CDR3 in DNA: TGCAGCGCCTACAGGGGGCGAGGCACTGAAGCTTTCTTT. Its protein product is CSAYRGRGTEAFF.

This clonotype was seen a few times. The chain employs TRBV19 and TRBJ2-7; tentatively, D is TRBD2 (5 bases). CDR3 length: 13 residues. Germline CDR1 and CDR2: LNHDA and SQIVND (reference sequence). V was clipped by 7 bases and J by 5 bases, with 15 bases between them. The CDR3 here is CASNEDLGNEQYF. For the CDR3, the DNA is TGTGCCAGTAACGAGGACTTGGGGAACGAGCAGTACTTC.

Notes on this clonotype: The junction shows a germline mismatch at one end, possibly a read error. The gene calls are TRBV7-9 and TRBJ2-3; TRBD2 matches at 11 bases. Germline CDR1 is SEHNR and CDR2 is FQNEAQ (reference sequence). The CDR3 covers 14 residues. CDR3 region: CASTLAGGADTQYF. DNA for the CDR3: TGTGCCAGCACCTTAGCGGGAGGGGCAGATACGCAGTATTTT.